This T cell receptor beta chain was identified during a study of cytomegalovirus exposure and HLA in healthy donors. The PCR contained 60 Vbeta and 13 Jbeta primers. As processed by the authors: Later reanalysis found approximately 76 million unique TCR beta chains, roughly 10 million of them shared. Generated by immunoSEQ multiplex PCR, the TCRdb table keeps only in-frame clones and is missing some. D and trimming were read from the DNA, whereas the V and J calls and clone size are those reported in that table. The sample has 130,000 or so clones, roughly 79% seen once; the top ten hold about 1%. Study results and caveats: There were 160 or so TCR beta chains listed as cytomegalovirus-associated. An analysis done earlier found most TCR beta V segments productive about 87% or about 30% of the time.

Note on this clone: Its antigen is not known.

CDR3 size: 11 residues. V was shortened by 8 bases and J by 6 bases, with 11 bases between the two germline ends. Germline values: CDR1 SGHAT, CDR2 FQNNGV. Sequenced: PBMCs. The V gene is TRBV11-2, the J gene TRBJ2-7, with D maybe TRBD2 (6 bases). This clonotype was sampled from a male donor in good health and CMV-seronegative. In DNA form, the CDR3 reads TGTGCCAGCCAGGTCGGGGGCGAGCAGTACTTC. Translation gives CASQVGGEQYF.